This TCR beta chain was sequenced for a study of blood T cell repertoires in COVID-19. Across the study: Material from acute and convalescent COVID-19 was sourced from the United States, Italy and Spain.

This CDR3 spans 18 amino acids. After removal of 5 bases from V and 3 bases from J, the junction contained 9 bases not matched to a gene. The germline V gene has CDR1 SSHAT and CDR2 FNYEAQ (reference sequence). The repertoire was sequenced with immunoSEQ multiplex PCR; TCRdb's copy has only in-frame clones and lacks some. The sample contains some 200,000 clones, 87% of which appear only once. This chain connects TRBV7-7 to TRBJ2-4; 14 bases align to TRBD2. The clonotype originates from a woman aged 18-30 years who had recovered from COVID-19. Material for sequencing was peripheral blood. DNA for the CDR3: TGTGCCAGCAGCGCAACGGGACTAGCGGGAGTTGACAAAAACATTCAGTACTTC. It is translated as CASSATGLAGVDKNIQYF. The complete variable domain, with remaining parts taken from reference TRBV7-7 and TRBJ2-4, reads GAGVSQSPRYKVTKRGQDVTLRCDPISSHATLYWYQQALGQGPEFLTYFNYEAQPDKSGLPSDRFSAERPEGSISTLTIQRTEQRDSAMYRCASSATGLAGVDKNIQYFGAGTRLSVL.